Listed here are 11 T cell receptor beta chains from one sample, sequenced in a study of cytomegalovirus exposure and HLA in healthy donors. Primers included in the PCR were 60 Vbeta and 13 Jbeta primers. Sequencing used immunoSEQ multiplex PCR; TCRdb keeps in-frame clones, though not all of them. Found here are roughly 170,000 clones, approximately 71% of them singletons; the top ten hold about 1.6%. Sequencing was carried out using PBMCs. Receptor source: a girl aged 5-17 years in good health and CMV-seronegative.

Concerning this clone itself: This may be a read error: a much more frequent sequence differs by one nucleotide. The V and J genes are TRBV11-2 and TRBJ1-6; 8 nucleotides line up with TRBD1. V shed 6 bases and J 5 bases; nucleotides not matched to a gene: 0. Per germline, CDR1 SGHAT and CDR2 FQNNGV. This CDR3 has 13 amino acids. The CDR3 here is CASRDRDNSPLHF. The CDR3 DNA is TGTGCCAGCAGGGACAGGGATAATTCACCCCTCCACTTT.

In DNA, the CDR3 is TGCGCCAGCAGCCCCTCGGACTCGAACACCGGGGAGCTGTTTTTT. This encodes CASSPSDSNTGELFF. The chain couples TRBV5-1 to TRBJ2-2; a possible D gene is TRBD2 (5 bases). CDR3 length: 15 amino acids. Germline CDR1 reads SGHRS; CDR2 reads YFSETQ. V gave up 4 bases and J gave up 0 bases, with 10 bases separating them.

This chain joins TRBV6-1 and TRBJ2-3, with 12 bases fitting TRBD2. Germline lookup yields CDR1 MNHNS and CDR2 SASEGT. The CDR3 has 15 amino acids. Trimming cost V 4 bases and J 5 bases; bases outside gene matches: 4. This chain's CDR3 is CASSVASGGGDTQYF. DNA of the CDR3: TGTGCCAGCAGTGTAGCTAGCGGGGGGGGAGATACGCAGTATTTT.

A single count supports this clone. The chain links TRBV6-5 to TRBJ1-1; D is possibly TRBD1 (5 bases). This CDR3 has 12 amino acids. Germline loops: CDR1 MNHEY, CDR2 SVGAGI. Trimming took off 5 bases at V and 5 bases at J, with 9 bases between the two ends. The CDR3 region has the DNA TGTGCCAGCAGTGACGGGGGGACTGAAGCTTTCTTT. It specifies CASSDGGTEAFF.

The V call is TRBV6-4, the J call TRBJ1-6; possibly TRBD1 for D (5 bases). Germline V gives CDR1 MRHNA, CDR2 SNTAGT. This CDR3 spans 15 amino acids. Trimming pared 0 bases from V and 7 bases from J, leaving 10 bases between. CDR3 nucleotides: TGTGCCAGCAGTGACTCTTGGGGGGGGAATTCACCCCTCCACTTT. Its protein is CASSDSWGGNSPLHF.

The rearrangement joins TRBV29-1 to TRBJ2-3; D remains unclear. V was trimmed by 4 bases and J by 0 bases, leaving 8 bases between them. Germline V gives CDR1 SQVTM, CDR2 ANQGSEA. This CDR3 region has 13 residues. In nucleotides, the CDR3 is TGCAGCGTTGGAGGAATAAGCACAGATACGCAGTATTTT. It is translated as CSVGGISTDTQYF.

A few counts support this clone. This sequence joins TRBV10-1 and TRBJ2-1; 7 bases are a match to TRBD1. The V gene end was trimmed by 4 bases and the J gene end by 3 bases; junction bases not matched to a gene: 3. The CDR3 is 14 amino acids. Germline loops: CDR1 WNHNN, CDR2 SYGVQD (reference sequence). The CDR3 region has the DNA TGCGCCAGCAGTGGGACAGGATTCTACAATGAGCAGTTCTTC. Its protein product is CASSGTGFYNEQFF.

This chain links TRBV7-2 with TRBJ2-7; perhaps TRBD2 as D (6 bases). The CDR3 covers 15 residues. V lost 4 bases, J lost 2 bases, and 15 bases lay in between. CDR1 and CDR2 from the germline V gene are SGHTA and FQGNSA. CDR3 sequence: CASSSRGSGPYEQYF. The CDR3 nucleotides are TGTGCCAGCAGCTCTCGAGGCAGCGGGCCCTACGAGCAGTACTTC.

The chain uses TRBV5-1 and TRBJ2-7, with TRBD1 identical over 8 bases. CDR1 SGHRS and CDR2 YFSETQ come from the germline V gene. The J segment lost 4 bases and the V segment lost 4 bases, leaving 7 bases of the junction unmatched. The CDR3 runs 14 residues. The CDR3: CASSLPTGEYEQYF. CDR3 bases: TGCGCCAGCAGCCTGCCGACAGGGGAATACGAGCAGTACTTC.

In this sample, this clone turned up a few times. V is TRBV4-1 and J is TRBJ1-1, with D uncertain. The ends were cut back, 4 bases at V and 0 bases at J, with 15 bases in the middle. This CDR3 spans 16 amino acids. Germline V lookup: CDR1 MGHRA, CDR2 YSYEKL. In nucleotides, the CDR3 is TGCGCCAGCAGCCCTGATATCGAGGTCATGAACACTGAAGCTTTCTTT. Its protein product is CASSPDIEVMNTEAFF.

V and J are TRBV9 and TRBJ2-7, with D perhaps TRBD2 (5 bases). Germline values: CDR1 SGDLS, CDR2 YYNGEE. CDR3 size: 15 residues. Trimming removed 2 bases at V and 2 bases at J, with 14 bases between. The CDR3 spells CASSVAGLNTYEQYF. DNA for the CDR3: TGTGCCAGCAGCGTCGCGGGCCTTAATACCTACGAGCAGTACTTC.